What follows describes a single T cell receptor beta chain. The antigen is not known. Only in-frame clones appear in the TCRdb table, and some are missing; sequencing was by immunoSEQ multiplex PCR. The sample lists around 2.5 million clones; 93% were seen once. This specimen belongs to a study of shared clonotypes between healthy human individuals. Study-level findings and limits: A few donors shared about 5% of their naive CD4 clonotypes. Investigators collected only blood, and repertoires in tissues likely differ.

Material: naive CD4+ T cells from PBMCs. Stated subset: CD45RA+ positively selected. The TCR was taken from a man between 18 and 29 years old in good health. Some clones in this sample may be carry-over from other donors' samples.

CDR3 loop: CASGGQGNQPQHF. The CDR3 DNA sequence: TGTGCCAGCGGTGGACAGGGTAATCAGCCCCAGCATTTT. The chain combines TRBV27 with TRBJ1-5; 8 bases match TRBD1. The germline V gene encodes CDR1 MNHEY and CDR2 SMNVEV (reference sequence). The V and J ends lost 8 bases and 4 bases, in that order; junction bases with no gene match: 4. The CDR3 consists of 13 residues.